The next 5 T cell receptor beta chains were all read from a single sample in a study of T cell responses to AZD1222 COVID-19 vaccine. The method was immunoSEQ multiplex PCR; TCRdb's version includes in-frame clones alone and lacks a portion of them. This sample has 100,000 or so clones, with 85% to 90% found just once. The sequenced sample was peripheral blood, obtained on day 0 of AZD1222 vaccination. Every receptor here comes from an adult in good health.

The rearrangement uses TRBV7-8 and TRBJ1-2; D uncertain. The germline V and J ends were trimmed by 2 bases and 6 bases, with 7 bases remaining between them. The CDR3 covers 12 residues. CDR1 and CDR2 (germline): SGHVS, FQNEAQ. CDR3 region: CASSLNDDGYTF. The DNA of the CDR3 is TGTGCCAGCAGCTTAAATGACGATGGCTACACCTTC.

The chain is built from TRBV15 and TRBJ1-1; D call uncertain. Germline CDR1 and CDR2: LNHNV and YYDKDF (reference sequence). The CDR3 loop spans 14 amino acids. The ends were cut back, 8 bases at V and 0 bases at J, with 13 bases in the middle. The CDR3 sequence is CATAHRSMNTEAFF. The CDR3 bases are TGTGCCACCGCCCACAGATCCATGAACACTGAAGCTTTCTTT.

The rearrangement links TRBV7-3 to TRBJ1-3; D call uncertain. Trimming removed 6 bases at V and 2 bases at J, with 8 bases between. The CDR3 is made up of 13 amino acids. Germline CDR1 reads SGHTA; CDR2 reads FQGTGA. The CDR3 nucleotides are TGTGCCAGCAGTGATAGGGCTGGAAACACCATATATTTT. Translating it yields CASSDRAGNTIYF.

The sample holds one count of this clone. This chain uses TRBV2 with TRBJ1-5; D is undetermined. This CDR3 region has 15 residues. V lost 6 bases and J 4 bases, leaving 16 bases between the germline ends. Per the germline V gene, CDR1 is SNHLY and CDR2 is FYNNEI. This CDR3 is CASSPQVAANQPQHF. The DNA of the CDR3 is TGTGCCAGCAGCCCCCAGGTGGCAGCAAATCAGCCCCAGCATTTT.

The chain couples TRBV21-1 to TRBJ2-1; the table's TRBD1 call for D was not verified on the DNA. TRBV21-1 corresponds to a pseudogene. CDR3 length equals 17 residues. The CDR3 DNA sequence: TGTGCCAGCAGCAAAGTGGACAGGGATCTCCTAGACAATGAGCAGTTCTTC. Protein: CASSKVDRDLLDNEQFF.